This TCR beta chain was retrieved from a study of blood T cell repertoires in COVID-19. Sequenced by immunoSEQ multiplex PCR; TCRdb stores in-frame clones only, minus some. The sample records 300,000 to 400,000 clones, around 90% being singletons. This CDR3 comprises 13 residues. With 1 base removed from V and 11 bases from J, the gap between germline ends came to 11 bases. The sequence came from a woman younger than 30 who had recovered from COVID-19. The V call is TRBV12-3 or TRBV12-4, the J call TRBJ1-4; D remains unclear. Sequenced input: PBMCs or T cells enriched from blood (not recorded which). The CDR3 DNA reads TGTGCCAGCAGTTTAGTATTAAGGGAGAAACTGTTTTTT. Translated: CASSLVLREKLFF.